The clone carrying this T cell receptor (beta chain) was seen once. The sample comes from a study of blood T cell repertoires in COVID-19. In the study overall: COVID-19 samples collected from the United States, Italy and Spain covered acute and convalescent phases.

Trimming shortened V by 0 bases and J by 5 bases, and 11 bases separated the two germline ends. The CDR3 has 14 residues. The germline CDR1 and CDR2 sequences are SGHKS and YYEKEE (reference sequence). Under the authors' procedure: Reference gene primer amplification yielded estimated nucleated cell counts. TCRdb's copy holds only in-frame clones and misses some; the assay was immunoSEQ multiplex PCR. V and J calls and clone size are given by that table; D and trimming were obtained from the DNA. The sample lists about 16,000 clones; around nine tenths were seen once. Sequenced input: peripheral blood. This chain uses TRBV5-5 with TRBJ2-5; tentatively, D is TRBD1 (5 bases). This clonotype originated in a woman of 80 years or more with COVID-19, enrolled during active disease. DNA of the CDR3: TGTGCCAGCAGCTTGGTACAGGCACTGGAGACCCAGTACTTC. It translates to CASSLVQALETQYF.